The 24 T cell receptor beta chains below were found in one sample sequenced in a study of CXCR3-negative and CXCR3-positive naive CD8 T cells. cDNA libraries for TRB were generated by 5' RACE incorporating UMI labels. Each CDR3 protein gets one entry in TCRdb, which reprocessed the 5' RACE reads and gives no DNA. Recorded for this sample: 50,000 to 70,000 distinct CDR3 sequences. These receptors' targets are unknown. General observations from the study: Greater hydrophobicity was found in TRB CDR3s of CXCR3-positive naive cells than of CXCR3-negative naive cells.

The sample comprised naive CXCR3+ CD8+ T cells from blood. The subset was: CD45RO-CCR7+CD27+CD95- naive CD8+ T cells expressing CXCR3 (TNR3+). The origin of the receptors is a human donor in good health. Some clones in this sample may be carry-over from other donors' samples.

V is TRBV5-5 and J is TRBJ2-7. This CDR3 region has 13 residues. The germline V gene encodes CDR1 SGHKS and CDR2 YYEKEE (reference sequence). The CDR3 protein is CASSLVSGDEQYF.

The chain couples TRBV11-2 to TRBJ2-3; TCRdb's D call, TRBD1, is unchecked because there is no DNA. Germline loops: CDR1 SGHAT, CDR2 FQNNGV. This CDR3 region has 14 residues. The CDR3 spells CASSLGGTSDTQYF.

V gene TRBV29-1 combines with J gene TRBJ2-1; TCRdb's D call of TRBD1 is untestable without DNA. The CDR3 loop spans 16 amino acids. Germline V CDR1 and CDR2: SQVTM, ANQGSEA. CDR3 in amino acids: CSVGVPTGRSPHEQFF.

The chain uses TRBV25-1 and TRBJ1-3. Germline assignment: CDR1 MGHDK and CDR2 SYGVNS. The CDR3 runs 14 residues. This chain's CDR3 is CASSEEVEGNTIYF.

V usage is TRBV28 and J usage is TRBJ1-1. CDR1 is MDHEN, CDR2 SYDVKM, per germline. CDR3 size: 13 residues. CDR3 region: CATGVALNTEAFF.

The chain recombines TRBV25-1 with TRBJ2-1; the TRBD1 assignment by TCRdb is unverifiable without DNA. CDR1 is MGHDK and CDR2 is SYGVNS in the germline V gene. CDR3 size: 12 residues. The CDR3 is CASSDRVYEQFF.

The chain is built from TRBV14 and TRBJ2-7. Germline lookup yields CDR1 SGHDN and CDR2 FVKESK. The CDR3 has 13 amino acids. The chain's CDR3 is CASSQDYQSEQYF.

This chain links TRBV6-2 or TRBV6-3 with TRBJ1-1. The CDR3 has 11 residues. Germline CDR1 reads MNHEY; CDR2 reads SVGEGT. The CDR3 loop is CASSYPPEAFF.

The chain carries TRBV7-6 and TRBJ2-1. CDR3 length: 12 residues. Looked up from germline, CDR1 is SGHVS and CDR2 is FNYEAQ. The CDR3 protein is CASSHNYNEQFF.

The chain links TRBV4-3 to TRBJ2-7. Germline CDR1 LGHNA, CDR2 YSLEER. The CDR3 runs to 14 residues. CDR3: CASSQGAGSYEQYF.

This CDR3 is CASSRPGQNYNEQFF. The genes are TRBV19 and TRBJ2-1; TCRdb's D call, TRBD1, is unchecked because there is no DNA. Germline loops: CDR1 LNHDA, CDR2 SQIVND (reference sequence). The CDR3 has 15 residues.

The chain combines TRBV19 with TRBJ2-7; with no DNA, the TCRdb D assignment of TRBD2 cannot be verified. This CDR3 has 15 residues. Looked up from germline, CDR1 is LNHDA and CDR2 is SQIVND (reference sequence). The chain's CDR3 is CASSAGLAETYEQYF. The full variable domain, with the rest looked up from reference TRBV19 and TRBJ2-7, is DGGITQSPKYLFRKEGQNVTLSCEQNLNHDAMYWYRQDPGQGLRLIYYSQIVNDFQKGDIAEGYSVSREKKESFPLTVTSAQKNPTAFYLCASSAGLAETYEQYFGPGTRLTVT.

The CDR3: CATSPSGGSYEQFF. This chain joins TRBV24-1 and TRBJ2-1; as DNA is missing, the TRBD2 call by TCRdb cannot be tested. The CDR3 runs to 14 residues. The germline gives CDR1 KGHDR, CDR2 SFDVKD.

This chain connects TRBV11-2 to TRBJ1-1; TCRdb gives TRBD1 as the D gene, but with no DNA this cannot be confirmed. Looked up from germline, CDR1 is SGHAT and CDR2 is FQNNGV. The CDR3 loop spans 15 amino acids. The chain's CDR3 is CASSSGTGGFAEAFF.

The genes are TRBV5-1 and TRBJ2-7; TCRdb outputs TRBD1, but without DNA this stays unchecked. The germline V gene encodes CDR1 SGHRS and CDR2 YFSETQ. The CDR3 contains 15 residues. CDR3 sequence: CASSLRGTNSYEQYF.

The chain's CDR3 is CASSQDPGDTQYF. The rearrangement uses TRBV4-2 and TRBJ2-3. Germline V gene data show CDR1 as LGHNA and CDR2 as YNFKEQ. The CDR3 sequence is 13 residues long.

CDR3: CASSESGLPNYGYPF. This sequence joins TRBV10-1 and TRBJ1-2. The CDR3 sequence is 15 residues long. Germline V gives CDR1 WNHNN, CDR2 SYGVQD (reference sequence).

The genes are TRBV4-3 and TRBJ2-3; the D gene TCRdb calls, TRBD2, cannot be checked with no DNA. The CDR3 is 16 amino acids. Germline V gives CDR1 LGHNA, CDR2 YSLEER. The CDR3: CASSQALTGEADTQYF.

V and J are TRBV19 and TRBJ2-3. The CDR3 length is 13 residues. CDR1 is LNHDA and CDR2 is SQIVND in the germline V gene (reference sequence). CDR3 amino acids: CASSSHPADTQYF.

The chain combines TRBV28 with TRBJ2-2. This CDR3 spans 11 amino acids. Germline CDR1 is MDHEN and CDR2 is SYDVKM. The CDR3 sequence is CASTLTGELFF.

The V call is TRBV19, the J call TRBJ1-5; TCRdb names TRBD1, which stays unverified in the absence of DNA. CDR3 length equals 16 residues. Germline V CDR1 and CDR2: LNHDA, SQIVND (reference sequence). The CDR3 loop is CASSMGGQGSNQPQHF. Filled out from reference TRBV19 and TRBJ1-5, the complete variable domain reads DGGITQSPKYLFRKEGQNVTLSCEQNLNHDAMYWYRQDPGQGLRLIYYSQIVNDFQKGDIAEGYSVSREKKESFPLTVTSAQKNPTAFYLCASSMGGQGSNQPQHFGDGTRLSIL.

The rearrangement links TRBV27 to TRBJ2-7; without DNA, the TCRdb call of TRBD1 cannot be checked. This CDR3 is 17 amino acids long. CDR1 MNHEY and CDR2 SMNVEV come from the germline V gene (reference sequence). This CDR3 reads CASSLSGVGQGPYEQYF.

CDR3 residues: CASSEEGQGPYEQYF. The rearrangement uses TRBV21-1 and TRBJ2-7; TCRdb's D gene call, TRBD2, goes unchecked for lack of DNA. TRBV21-1 constitutes a pseudogene. This CDR3 region has 15 residues.

The rearrangement uses TRBV12-3 or TRBV12-4 and TRBJ2-7; as DNA is missing, the TRBD1 call by TCRdb cannot be tested. This CDR3 spans 12 amino acids. This chain's CDR3 is CASISRVGEQYF.